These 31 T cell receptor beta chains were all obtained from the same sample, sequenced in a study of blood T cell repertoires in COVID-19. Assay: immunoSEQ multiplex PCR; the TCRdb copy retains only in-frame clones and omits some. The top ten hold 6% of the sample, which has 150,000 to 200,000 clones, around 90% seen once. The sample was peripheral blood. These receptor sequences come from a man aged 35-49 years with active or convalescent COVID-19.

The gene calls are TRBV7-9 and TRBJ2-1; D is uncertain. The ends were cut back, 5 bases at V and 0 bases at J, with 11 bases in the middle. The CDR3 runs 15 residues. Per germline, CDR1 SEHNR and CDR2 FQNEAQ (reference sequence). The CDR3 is CASSPSIGSYNEQFF. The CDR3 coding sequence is TGTGCCAGCAGCCCTAGTATCGGCTCCTACAATGAGCAGTTCTTC.

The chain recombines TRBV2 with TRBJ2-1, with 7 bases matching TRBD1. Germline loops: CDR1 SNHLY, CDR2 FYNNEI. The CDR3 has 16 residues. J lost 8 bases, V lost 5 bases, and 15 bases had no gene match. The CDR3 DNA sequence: TGTGCCAGCAGTCGGGACAGCCGGATGATAGTCTATGAGCAGTTCTTC. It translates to CASSRDSRMIVYEQFF. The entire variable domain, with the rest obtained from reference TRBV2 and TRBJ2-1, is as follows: EPEVTQTPSHQVTQMGQEVILRCVPISNHLYFYWYRQILGQKVEFLVSFYNNEISEKSEIFDDQFSVERPDGSNFTLKIRSTKLEDSAMYFCASSRDSRMIVYEQFFGPGTRLTVL.

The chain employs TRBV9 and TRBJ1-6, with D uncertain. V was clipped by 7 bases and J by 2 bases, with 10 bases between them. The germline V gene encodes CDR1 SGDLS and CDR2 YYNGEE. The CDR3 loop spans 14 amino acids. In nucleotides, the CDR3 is TGTGCCAGCTCCGCGTTCACCTATAATTCACCCCTCCACTTT. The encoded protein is CASSAFTYNSPLHF.

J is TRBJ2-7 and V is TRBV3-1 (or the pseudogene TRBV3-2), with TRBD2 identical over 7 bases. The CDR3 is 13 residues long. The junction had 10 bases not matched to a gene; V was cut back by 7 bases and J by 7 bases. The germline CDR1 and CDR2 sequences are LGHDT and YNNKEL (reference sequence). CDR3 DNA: TGTGCCAGCACGTCACGGGAGGAGCGAGAGCAGTACTTC. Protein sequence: CASTSREEREQYF.

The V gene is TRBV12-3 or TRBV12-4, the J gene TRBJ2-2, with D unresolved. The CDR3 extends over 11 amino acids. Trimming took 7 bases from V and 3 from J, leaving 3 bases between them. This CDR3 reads CASTYTGELFF. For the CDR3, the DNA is TGTGCCAGCACGTACACCGGGGAGCTGTTTTTT.

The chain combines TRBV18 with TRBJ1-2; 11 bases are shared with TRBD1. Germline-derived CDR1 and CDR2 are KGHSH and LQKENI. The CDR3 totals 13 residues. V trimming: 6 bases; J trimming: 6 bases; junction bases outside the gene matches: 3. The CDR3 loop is CASSGQGADGYTF. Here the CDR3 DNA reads TGTGCCAGCTCCGGACAGGGGGCGGATGGCTACACCTTC.

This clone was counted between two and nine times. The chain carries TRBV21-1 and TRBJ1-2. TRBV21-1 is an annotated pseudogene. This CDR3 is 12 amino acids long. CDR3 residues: CASSPRGGKHFF. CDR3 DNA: TGTGCCAGCAGCCCCCGGGGGGGGAAACATTTCTTC.

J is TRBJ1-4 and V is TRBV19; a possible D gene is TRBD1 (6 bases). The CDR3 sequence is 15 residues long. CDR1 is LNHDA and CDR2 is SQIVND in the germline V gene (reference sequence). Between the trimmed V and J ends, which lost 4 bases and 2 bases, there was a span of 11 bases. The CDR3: CASSSRGPTNEKLFF. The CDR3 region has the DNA TGTGCCAGTAGTAGCAGGGGTCCGACTAATGAAAAACTGTTTTTT. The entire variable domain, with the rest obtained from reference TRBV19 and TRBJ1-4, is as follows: DGGITQSPKYLFRKEGQNVTLSCEQNLNHDAMYWYRQDPGQGLRLIYYSQIVNDFQKGDIAEGYSVSREKKESFPLTVTSAQKNPTAFYLCASSSRGPTNEKLFFGSGTQLSVL.

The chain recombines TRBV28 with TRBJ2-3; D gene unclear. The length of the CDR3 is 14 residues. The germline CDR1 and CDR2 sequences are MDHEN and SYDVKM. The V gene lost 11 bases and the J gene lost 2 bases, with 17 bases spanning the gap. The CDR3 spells CAVLPNRVTDTQYF. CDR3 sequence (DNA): TGTGCCGTCCTTCCAAACCGGGTCACAGATACGCAGTATTTT.

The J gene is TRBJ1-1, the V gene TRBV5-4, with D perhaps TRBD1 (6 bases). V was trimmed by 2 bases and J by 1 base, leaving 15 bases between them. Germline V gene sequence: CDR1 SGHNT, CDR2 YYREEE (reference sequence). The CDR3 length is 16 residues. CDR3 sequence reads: CASSFENGTPNTEAFF. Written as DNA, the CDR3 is TGTGCCAGCAGCTTCGAGAACGGGACACCGAACACTGAAGCTTTCTTT.

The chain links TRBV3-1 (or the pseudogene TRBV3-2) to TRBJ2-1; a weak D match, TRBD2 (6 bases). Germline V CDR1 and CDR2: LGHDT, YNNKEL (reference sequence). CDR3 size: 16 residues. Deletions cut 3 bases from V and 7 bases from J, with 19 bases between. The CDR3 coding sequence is TGTGCCAGCAGCCATTCCCCCGCCGGGGGTGAGAATGAGCAGTTCTTC. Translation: CASSHSPAGGENEQFF.

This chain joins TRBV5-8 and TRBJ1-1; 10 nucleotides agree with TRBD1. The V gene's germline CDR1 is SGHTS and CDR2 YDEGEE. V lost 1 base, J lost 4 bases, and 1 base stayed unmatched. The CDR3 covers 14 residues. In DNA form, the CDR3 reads TGTGCCAGCAGCTTGAGGACAGGGGGCACTGAAGCTTTCTTT. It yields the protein CASSLRTGGTEAFF. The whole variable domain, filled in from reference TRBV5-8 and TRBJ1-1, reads EAGVTQSPTHLIKTRGQQATLRCSPISGHTSVYWYQQALGLGLQFLLWYDEGEERNRGNFPPRFSGRQFPNYSSELNVNALELEDSALYLCASSLRTGGTEAFFGQGTRLTVV.

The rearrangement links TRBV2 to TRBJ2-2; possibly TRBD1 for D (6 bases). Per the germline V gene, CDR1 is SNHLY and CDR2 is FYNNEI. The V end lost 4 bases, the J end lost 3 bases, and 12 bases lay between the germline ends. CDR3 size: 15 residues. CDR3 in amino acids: CASSAEQGHTGELFF. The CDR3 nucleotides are TGTGCCAGCAGTGCGGAACAGGGCCACACCGGGGAGCTGTTTTTT.

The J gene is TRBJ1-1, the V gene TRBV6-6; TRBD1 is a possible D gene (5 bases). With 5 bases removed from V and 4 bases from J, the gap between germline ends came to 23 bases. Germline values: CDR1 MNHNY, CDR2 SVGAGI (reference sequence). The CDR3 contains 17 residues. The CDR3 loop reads CASSPHDLRGESTEAFF. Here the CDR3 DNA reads TGTGCCAGCAGTCCCCACGACCTACGGGGGGAGAGCACTGAAGCTTTCTTT.

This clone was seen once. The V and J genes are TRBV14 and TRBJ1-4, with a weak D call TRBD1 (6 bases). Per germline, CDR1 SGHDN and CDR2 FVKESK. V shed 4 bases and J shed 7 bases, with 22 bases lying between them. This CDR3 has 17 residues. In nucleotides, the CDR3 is TGTGCCAGCAGCCGCCGCCCTTTACAGGGAGTTAGTGAAAAACTGTTTTTT. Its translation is CASSRRPLQGVSEKLFF. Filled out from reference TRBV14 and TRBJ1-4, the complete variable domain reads EAGVTQFPSHSVIEKGQTVTLRCDPISGHDNLYWYRRVMGKEIKFLLHFVKESKQDESGMPNNRFLAERTGGTYSTLKVQPAELEDSGVYFCASSRRPLQGVSEKLFFGSGTQLSVL.

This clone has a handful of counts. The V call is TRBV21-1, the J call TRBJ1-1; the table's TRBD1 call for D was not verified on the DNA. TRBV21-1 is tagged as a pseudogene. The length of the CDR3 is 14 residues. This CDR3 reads CASSFSGGNTEAFF. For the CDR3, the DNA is TGTGCCAGCAGCTTCTCAGGGGGGAACACTGAAGCTTTCTTT.

The CDR3 DNA reads as TGTGCCAGCAGCTCAGGACTCCAGCGGGGCACAGATACGCAGTATTTT. Amino acids: CASSSGLQRGTDTQYF. The chain carries TRBV7-8 and TRBJ2-3; D may be TRBD2 (6 bases). CDR3 length: 16 amino acids. From germline, CDR1 is SGHVS and CDR2 FQNEAQ. The ends were cut back, 4 bases at V and 1 base at J, with 15 bases in the middle.

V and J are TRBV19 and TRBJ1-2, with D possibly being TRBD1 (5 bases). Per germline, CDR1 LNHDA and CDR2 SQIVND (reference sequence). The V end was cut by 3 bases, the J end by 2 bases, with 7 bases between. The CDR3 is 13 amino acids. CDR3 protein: CASSMGGNYGYTF. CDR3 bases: TGTGCCAGTAGTATGGGGGGGAACTATGGCTACACCTTC.

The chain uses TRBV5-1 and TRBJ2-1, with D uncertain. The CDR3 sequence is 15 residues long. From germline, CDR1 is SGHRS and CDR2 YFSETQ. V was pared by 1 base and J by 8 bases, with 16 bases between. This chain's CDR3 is CASSLRVQTSDEQFF. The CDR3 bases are TGCGCCAGCAGCTTGAGAGTACAGACCTCCGATGAGCAGTTCTTC.

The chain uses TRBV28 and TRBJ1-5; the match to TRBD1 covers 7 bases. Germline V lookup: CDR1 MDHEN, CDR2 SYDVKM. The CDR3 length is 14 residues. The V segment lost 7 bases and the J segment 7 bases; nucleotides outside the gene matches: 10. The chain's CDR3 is CASTQQGNGQPQHF. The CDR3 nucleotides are TGTGCCAGCACGCAACAGGGGAATGGGCAGCCCCAGCATTTT.

This CDR3 is CASSSGGLRSDEQYF. The CDR3 DNA reads TGTGCCAGCAGCTCCGGCGGTCTCCGTTCGGACGAGCAGTACTTC. The chain carries TRBV7-9 and TRBJ2-7; D is unresolved. The V gene's germline CDR1 is SEHNR and CDR2 FQNEAQ (reference sequence). The V and J ends lost 4 bases and 5 bases respectively, with 18 bases between them. The CDR3 spans 15 residues.

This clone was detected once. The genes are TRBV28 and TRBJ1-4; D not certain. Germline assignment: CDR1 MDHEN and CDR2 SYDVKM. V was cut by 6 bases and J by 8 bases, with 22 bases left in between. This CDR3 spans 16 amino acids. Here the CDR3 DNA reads TGTGCCAGCAGCAAAACCGTCCCAGCGGGAGTGGAAAAACTGTTTTTT. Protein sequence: CASSKTVPAGVEKLFF.

The CDR3 loop is CASSQGPSAIVGGQSPLHF. In DNA form, the CDR3 reads TGTGCCAGCAGCCAAGGGCCCTCCGCTATAGTAGGGGGACAATCACCCCTCCACTTT. The chain carries TRBV3-1 (or the pseudogene TRBV3-2) and TRBJ1-6, with D possibly TRBD1 on 6 matching bases. Trimming pared 1 base from V and 10 bases from J, leaving 26 bases between. The CDR3 is 19 amino acids. In germline, CDR1 is LGHDT, CDR2 YNNKEL (reference sequence).

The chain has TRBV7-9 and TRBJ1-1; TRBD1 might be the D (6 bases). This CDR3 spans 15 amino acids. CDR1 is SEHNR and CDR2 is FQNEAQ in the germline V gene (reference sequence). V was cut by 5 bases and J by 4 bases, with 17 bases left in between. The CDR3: CASSPSGGPGTEAFF. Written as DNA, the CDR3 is TGTGCCAGCAGCCCATCGGGGGGGCCGGGCACTGAAGCTTTCTTT.

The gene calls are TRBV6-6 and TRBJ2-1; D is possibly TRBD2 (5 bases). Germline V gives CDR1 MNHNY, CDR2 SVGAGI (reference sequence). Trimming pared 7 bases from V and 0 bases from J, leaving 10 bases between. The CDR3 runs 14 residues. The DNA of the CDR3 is TGTGCCAGCACTGGCACTAGCTCCTACAATGAGCAGTTCTTC. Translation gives CASTGTSSYNEQFF.

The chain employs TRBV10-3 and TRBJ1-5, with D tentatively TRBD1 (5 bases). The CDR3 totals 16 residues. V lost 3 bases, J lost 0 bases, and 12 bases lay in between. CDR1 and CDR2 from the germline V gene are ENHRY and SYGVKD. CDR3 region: CAISEPGLNSNQPQHF. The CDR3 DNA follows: TGTGCCATCAGTGAACCGGGACTGAATAGCAATCAGCCCCAGCATTTT.

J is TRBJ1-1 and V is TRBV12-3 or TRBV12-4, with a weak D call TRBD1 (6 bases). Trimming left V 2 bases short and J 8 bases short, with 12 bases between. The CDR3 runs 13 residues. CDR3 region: CASSLRDTTEAFF. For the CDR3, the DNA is TGTGCCAGCAGTTTACGGGACACTACCGAAGCTTTCTTT.

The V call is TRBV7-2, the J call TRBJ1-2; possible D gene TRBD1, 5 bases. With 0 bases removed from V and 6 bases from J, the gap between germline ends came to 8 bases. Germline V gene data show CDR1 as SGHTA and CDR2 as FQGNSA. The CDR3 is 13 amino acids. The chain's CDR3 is CASSLAGADGYTF. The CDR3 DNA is TGTGCCAGCAGCTTAGCAGGGGCGGATGGCTACACCTTC.

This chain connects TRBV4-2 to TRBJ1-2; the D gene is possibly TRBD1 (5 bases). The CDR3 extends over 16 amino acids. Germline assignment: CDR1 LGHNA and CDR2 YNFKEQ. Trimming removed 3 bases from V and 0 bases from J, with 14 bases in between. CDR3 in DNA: TGTGCCAGCAGCCAGGCCGGGACTGGAGCTAACTATGGCTACACCTTC. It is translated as CASSQAGTGANYGYTF.

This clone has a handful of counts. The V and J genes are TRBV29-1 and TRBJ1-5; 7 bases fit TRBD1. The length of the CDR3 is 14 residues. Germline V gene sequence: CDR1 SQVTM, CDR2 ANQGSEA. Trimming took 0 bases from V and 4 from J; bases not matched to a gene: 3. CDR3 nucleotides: TGCAGCGTTGAAGAGTCAGGGGGTAATCAGCCCCAGCATTTT. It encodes CSVEESGGNQPQHF. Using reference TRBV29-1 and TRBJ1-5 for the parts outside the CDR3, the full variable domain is SAVISQKPSRDICQRGTSLTIQCQVDSQVTMMFWYRQQPGQSLTLIATANQGSEATYESGFVIDKFPISRPNLTFSTLTVSNMSPEDSSIYLCSVEESGGNQPQHFGDGTRLSIL.

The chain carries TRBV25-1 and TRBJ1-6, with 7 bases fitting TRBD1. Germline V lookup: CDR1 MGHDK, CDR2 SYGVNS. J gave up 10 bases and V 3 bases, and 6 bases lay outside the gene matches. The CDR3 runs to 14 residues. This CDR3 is CASSDRGHSSPLHF. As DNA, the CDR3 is TGTGCCAGCAGTGATAGGGGGCATTCATCACCCCTCCACTTT.